The 13 T cell receptor beta chains in this list originate from one sample, sequenced in a study of T cell clones after liver transplantation. Produced via immunoSEQ multiplex PCR; TCRdb's table is partial and in-frame only. Of about 80,000 clones detected, 80% to 85% appear once; the ten largest clones hold more than 0.45%. The sample here was CD4+ T cells from blood, taken 45 to 47 months after liver transplant. The origin of the receptors is a human patient who received a liver transplant. Some of the T cells may derive from the graft donor.

V gene TRBV6-1 combines with J gene TRBJ2-2, with no clear D. The V end was cut by 9 bases, the J end by 1 base, with 12 bases between. The CDR3 spans 14 residues. Looked up from germline, CDR1 is MNHNS and CDR2 is SASEGT. DNA for the CDR3: TGTGCCAGTTCCGGACGGCAGAACACCGGGGAGCTGTTTTTT. The encoded protein is CASSGRQNTGELFF.

The chain has TRBV28 and TRBJ2-6; D perhaps matches TRBD2 (5 bases). Germline V gene sequence: CDR1 MDHEN, CDR2 SYDVKM. The CDR3 spans 16 residues. V was cut by 6 bases and J by 2 bases, with 14 bases left in between. CDR3 loop: CASSRRKGAGANVLTF. Here the CDR3 DNA reads TGTGCCAGCAGCCGAAGAAAGGGAGCTGGGGCCAACGTCCTGACTTTC.

This clone has only a few counts. V usage is TRBV19 and J usage is TRBJ2-1, with D uncertain. V gave up 8 bases and J gave up 0 bases, with 11 bases separating them. The CDR3 sequence is 14 residues long. CDR1 and CDR2 (germline): LNHDA, SQIVND (reference sequence). CDR3 DNA: TGTGCCAGTGCAGAGACTGCCTCCTACAATGAGCAGTTCTTC. Amino acid sequence: CASAETASYNEQFF.

This rearrangement joins TRBV10-3 to TRBJ2-3; TRBD1 is a possible D gene (5 bases). V lost 11 bases and J lost 2, with 17 bases in between. Germline values: CDR1 ENHRY, CDR2 SYGVKD. This CDR3 spans 14 amino acids. DNA of the CDR3: TGTGCCTCCACAGGAGACAGTAACACAGATACGCAGTATTTT. This sequence encodes CASTGDSNTDTQYF.

The chain recombines TRBV18 with TRBJ2-7; 11 bases are a match to TRBD2. CDR1 KGHSH and CDR2 LQKENI come from the germline V gene. This CDR3 is 16 amino acids long. The J segment lost 3 bases and the V segment lost 1 base, leaving 5 bases of the junction unmatched. The chain's CDR3 is CASSPLAGGSGYEQYF. As DNA, the CDR3 is TGTGCCAGCTCACCACTAGCGGGAGGGTCAGGCTACGAGCAGTACTTC.

This chain connects TRBV28 to TRBJ1-1, with 7 bases aligning to TRBD1. The CDR3 covers 13 residues. Germline-derived CDR1 and CDR2 are MDHEN and SYDVKM. V gave up 6 bases and J gave up 2 bases; unmatched junction bases: 3. The CDR3, as DNA: TGTGCCAGCAGATACAGGGGTAACACTGAAGCTTTCTTT. Amino acids: CASRYRGNTEAFF. The complete variable domain, with remaining parts taken from reference TRBV28 and TRBJ1-1, reads DVKVTQSSRYLVKRTGEKVFLECVQDMDHENMFWYRQDPGLGLRLIYFSYDVKMKEKGDIPEGYSVSREKKERFSLILESASTNQTSMYLCASRYRGNTEAFFGQGTRLTVV.

V and J are TRBV5-1 and TRBJ1-1, with D uncertain. This CDR3 region has 13 residues. Germline CDR1 is SGHRS and CDR2 is YFSETQ. Trimming cost V 4 bases and J 1 base, with 8 bases left between them. This CDR3 reads CASSDTANTEAFF. CDR3 in DNA: TGCGCCAGCAGCGATACAGCGAACACTGAAGCTTTCTTT.

This sequence joins TRBV15 and TRBJ2-1; 8 bases fit TRBD1. This CDR3 has 17 amino acids. Germline values: CDR1 LNHNV, CDR2 YYDKDF (reference sequence). With V trimmed by 3 bases and J by 8 bases, 15 bases remained unmatched. The CDR3 DNA reads as TGTGCCACCAGCAGCCTCGTGACAGGGGTCTTTGTAGATGAGCAGTTCTTC. As protein: CATSSLVTGVFVDEQFF.

This chain connects TRBV5-1 to TRBJ2-6; tentative D call: TRBD1 (5 bases). The CDR3 runs to 18 residues. Germline loops: CDR1 SGHRS, CDR2 YFSETQ. V was trimmed by 0 bases and J by 0 bases, leaving 13 bases between them. The CDR3 DNA is TGCGCCAGCAGCTTGGCCACAACAGGCACCTCTGGGGCCAACGTCCTGACTTTC. Protein product: CASSLATTGTSGANVLTF.

The V gene is TRBV18, the J gene TRBJ2-3; TRBD2 might be the D (6 bases). Germline V gene data show CDR1 as KGHSH and CDR2 as LQKENI. The CDR3 extends over 16 amino acids. V was trimmed by 1 base and J by 2 bases, leaving 13 bases between them. The CDR3 bases are TGTGCCAGCTCACCACGTGGGGGGACCACCACAGATACGCAGTATTTT. Amino acids: CASSPRGGTTTDTQYF.

This chain links TRBV18 with TRBJ1-1, with D possibly TRBD1 on 5 matching bases. Germline values: CDR1 KGHSH, CDR2 LQKENI. V lost 3 bases, J lost 3 bases, and 14 bases lay in between. This CDR3 is 15 amino acids long. CDR3 residues: CASSPGQGGDTEAFF. CDR3 nucleotide sequence: TGTGCCAGCTCACCGGGGCAGGGAGGGGACACTGAAGCTTTCTTT.

The chain recombines TRBV5-1 with TRBJ2-6; 8 positions agree with TRBD1. The CDR3 is 18 residues long. V dropped 4 bases and J dropped 0; count of bases not matched to a gene: 9. Germline CDR1 reads SGHRS; CDR2 reads YFSETQ. The CDR3 sequence: CASSTGQGTYSGANVLTF. As DNA, the CDR3 is TGCGCCAGCAGCACCGGACAGGGAACTTACTCTGGGGCCAACGTCCTGACTTTC.

The rearrangement links TRBV5-8 to TRBJ1-4; D is uncertain. Germline assignment: CDR1 SGHTS and CDR2 YDEGEE. The length of the CDR3 is 14 residues. Trimming removed 2 bases from V and 3 bases from J, with 8 bases in between. DNA of the CDR3: TGTGCCAGCAGCTTAAGGCCATCTAATGAAAAACTGTTTTTT. Protein: CASSLRPSNEKLFF.